The T cell receptor (beta chain) under discussion was sequenced for a study of PD-1 blockade in classical Hodgkin lymphoma. Broader study findings: As was reported, newly diagnosed patients showed lower baseline TCR diversity than healthy donors did. When nivolumab was started under 1 year after ASCT, patients were excluded. TCR diversity in CD4+, not CD8+, cells rose significantly by C4D1.

With respect to this clone: The antigen is unknown.

Assay used: immunoSEQ multiplex PCR; TCRdb lists only in-frame clones, some missing. The data hold 30,000 or so clones, with more than 80% observed a single time. CDR1 is LNHDA and CDR2 is SQIVND in the germline V gene (reference sequence). The CDR3 length is 14 residues. V was trimmed by 7 bases and J by 3 bases, leaving 15 bases between them. Relapse was seen in all patients after autologous stem cell transplantation, and brentuximab vedotin exposure was variable. By magnetic negative selection, CD4+ T cells were purified from thawed PBMCs. This sequence originates from a human donor with classical Hodgkin lymphoma. Material: CD4+ T cells from blood, obtained at baseline. The chain is built from TRBV19 and TRBJ1-1; TRBD1 is a possible D gene (6 bases). The CDR3 sequence is CASTRGSGYTEAFF. The CDR3 region has the DNA TGTGCCAGTACTAGGGGGTCGGGTTACACTGAAGCTTTCTTT. Drawing the rest from reference TRBV19 and TRBJ1-1, the complete variable domain is DGGITQSPKYLFRKEGQNVTLSCEQNLNHDAMYWYRQDPGQGLRLIYYSQIVNDFQKGDIAEGYSVSREKKESFPLTVTSAQKNPTAFYLCASTRGSGYTEAFFGQGTRLTVV.